This T cell receptor (beta chain) comes out of a study of Graves' ophthalmopathy and Graves' hyperthyroidism. This clonotype came up many times. Germline V gene lookup returns CDR1 SGHTA and CDR2 FQGNSA. CDR3 length: 13 residues. The V and J ends lost 7 bases and 8 bases, in that order; junction bases with no gene match: 6. RNA transcripts served as template for amplifying TCR beta CDR3 sequences. HTBI primers primed a first-round RT-PCR, and a second-round multiplex PCR followed. A single record per CDR3 protein comes from TCRdb applying MiXCR to the multiplex PCR reads. Here the sample spans about 590,000 distinct CDR3 sequences, under 45% being singletons.

The receptor was isolated from an adult man with Graves' hyperthyroidism. The chain has TRBV7-2 and TRBJ1-4, with 8 bases lining up with TRBD1. The sample taken for sequencing was peripheral blood or thyroid tissue (not recorded which). The chain's CDR3 is CASKGQGGEKLFF. Written as DNA, the CDR3 is TGTGCCAGCAAAGGACAGGGAGGAGAAAAACTGTTTTTT.